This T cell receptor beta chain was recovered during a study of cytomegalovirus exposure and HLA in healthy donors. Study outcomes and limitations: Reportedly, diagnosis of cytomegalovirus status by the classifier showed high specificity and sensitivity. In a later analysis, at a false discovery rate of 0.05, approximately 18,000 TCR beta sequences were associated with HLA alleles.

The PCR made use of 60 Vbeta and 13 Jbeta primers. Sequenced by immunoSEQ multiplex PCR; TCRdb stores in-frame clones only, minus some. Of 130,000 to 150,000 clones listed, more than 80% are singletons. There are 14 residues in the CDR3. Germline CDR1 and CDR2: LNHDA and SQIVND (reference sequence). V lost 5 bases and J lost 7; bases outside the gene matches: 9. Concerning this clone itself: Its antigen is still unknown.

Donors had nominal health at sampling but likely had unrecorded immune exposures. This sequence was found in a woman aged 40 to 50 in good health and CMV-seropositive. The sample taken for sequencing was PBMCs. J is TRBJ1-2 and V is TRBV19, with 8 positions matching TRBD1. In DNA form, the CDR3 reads TGTGCCAGTAGTCTCCCAGGGGGCCCCGGTGGCTACACCTTC. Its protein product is CASSLPGGPGGYTF. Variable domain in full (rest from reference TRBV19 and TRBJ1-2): DGGITQSPKYLFRKEGQNVTLSCEQNLNHDAMYWYRQDPGQGLRLIYYSQIVNDFQKGDIAEGYSVSREKKESFPLTVTSAQKNPTAFYLCASSLPGGPGGYTFGSGTRLTVV.